These 13 T cell receptor beta chains were all obtained from the same sample, sequenced in a study of CD8 T cells in Susac syndrome. With random hexamers, reverse transcription was performed on about 0.5 to 1 ug of RNA. One entry per CDR3 protein, called by TCRdb with MiXCR from the immunoSEQ multiplex PCR reads. This sample carries roughly 120,000 distinct CDR3 sequences, 90% to 95% of them seen once, and the ten largest clones take 0.093%. The sequenced sample consisted of CD4+ T cells from PBMCs. The receptors derive from a human donor with multiple sclerosis.

The chain uses TRBV25-1 and TRBJ1-1; TRBD1 is a possible D gene (6 bases). The CDR3 spans 14 residues. From germline, CDR1 is MGHDK and CDR2 SYGVNS. V was clipped by 3 bases and J by 1 base, with 9 bases between them. The CDR3 spells CASSEPGQNTEAFF. DNA for the CDR3: TGTGCCAGCAGTGAGCCGGGACAGAACACTGAAGCTTTCTTT.

This chain uses TRBV20-1 with TRBJ1-4, with D hard to call. Germline V lookup: CDR1 DFQATT, CDR2 SNEGSKA (reference sequence). This CDR3 is 11 amino acids long. The CDR3 protein is CGKGVNEKLFF. The CDR3 region has the DNA TGCGGAAAGGGAGTTAATGAAAAACTGTTTTTT.

The CDR3 loop reads CASSYNDNTEAFF. CDR3 sequence (DNA): TGTGCCAGCAGTTACAACGACAACACTGAAGCTTTCTTT. The chain carries TRBV6-6 and TRBJ1-1, with D unresolved. The length of the CDR3 is 13 residues. Germline values: CDR1 MNHNY, CDR2 SVGAGI (reference sequence). With 2 bases removed from V and 2 bases from J, the gap between germline ends came to 6 bases.

The CDR3, as DNA: TGTGCCAGCAGCCTCCCCGGACAGGGGGAAGAGACCCAGTACTTC. This sequence encodes CASSLPGQGEETQYF. This chain links TRBV3-1 with TRBJ2-5; TRBD1 agrees at 10 bases. This CDR3 region has 15 residues. J was trimmed by 3 bases and V by 4 bases; bases with no gene match: 5. CDR1 is LGHDT, CDR2 YNNKEL, per germline (reference sequence).

The V call is TRBV7-9, the J call TRBJ1-4; 9 nucleotides align to TRBD1. With V trimmed by 7 bases and J by 5 bases, 11 bases remained unmatched. CDR3 length: 16 residues. The germline CDR1 and CDR2 sequences are SEHNR and FQNEAQ (reference sequence). The CDR3 loop is CASTRSMGQGNEKLFF. CDR3 DNA sequence: TGTGCCAGCACCCGTAGCATGGGACAGGGAAATGAAAAACTGTTTTTT.

The chain recombines TRBV20-1 with TRBJ1-4; D uncertain. There are 11 residues in the CDR3. Trimming pared 1 base from V and 8 bases from J, leaving 5 bases between. Germline V gene sequence: CDR1 DFQATT, CDR2 SNEGSKA (reference sequence). The CDR3 DNA reads as TGCAGTGCTAGAGGGAGCGAAAAACTGTTTTTT. Residues: CSARGSEKLFF.

The chain combines TRBV7-2 with TRBJ2-1; the D gene could be TRBD1 or TRBD2 (5 bases each). The CDR3 extends over 15 amino acids. In germline, CDR1 is SGHTA, CDR2 FQGNSA. V was trimmed by 0 bases and J by 7 bases, leaving 13 bases between them. CDR3 nucleotide sequence: TGTGCCAGCAGCTTAGCCGGGACCGTGGGGAATGAGCAGTTCTTC. Its protein product is CASSLAGTVGNEQFF.

The gene calls are TRBV6-2 or TRBV6-3 and TRBJ2-4; 7 nucleotides agree with TRBD1. V dropped 4 bases and J dropped 3; count of bases not matched to a gene: 9. Per germline, CDR1 MNHEY and CDR2 SVGEGT. This CDR3 spans 16 amino acids. The CDR3 region has the DNA TGTGCCAGCAGTTGGGTCAAGGGGGCGGTCAAAAACATTCAGTACTTC. It is translated as CASSWVKGAVKNIQYF.

This clonotype was seen a handful of times. DNA for the CDR3: TGTGCCAGTCCCTGGGGTGGATGGGGCTACACCTTC. Translated, it gives CASPWGGWGYTF. The chain employs TRBV19 and TRBJ1-2; D not certain. V gave up 8 bases and J gave up 8 bases, with 15 bases separating them. The CDR3 extends over 12 amino acids. CDR1 and CDR2 (germline): LNHDA, SQIVND (reference sequence).

This chain connects TRBV19 to TRBJ2-5; either TRBD1 or TRBD2 may supply D (5 bases each). The germline V and J ends were trimmed by 3 bases and 2 bases, with 10 bases remaining between them. The CDR3 length is 14 residues. Germline CDR1 is LNHDA and CDR2 is SQIVND (reference sequence). The CDR3 protein is CASSMGDKQETQYF. In DNA form, the CDR3 reads TGTGCCAGTAGTATGGGGGATAAGCAAGAGACCCAGTACTTC.

The V and J genes are TRBV5-6 and TRBJ1-5; 10 bases match TRBD1. The CDR3 runs 16 residues. With V trimmed by 3 bases and J by 4 bases, 7 bases remained unmatched. Germline assignment: CDR1 SGHDT and CDR2 YYEEEE. Here the CDR3 DNA reads TGTGCCAGCAGCTCCCGGGACAGGGGCTTTAATCAGCCCCAGCATTTT. Its translation: CASSSRDRGFNQPQHF.

The chain carries TRBV3-1 and TRBJ1-1, with no clear D. Between the trimmed V and J ends, which lost 4 bases and 0 bases, there was a span of 6 bases. The CDR3 loop spans 13 amino acids. Germline assignment: CDR1 LGHDT and CDR2 YNNKEL (reference sequence). The CDR3 is CASSLTLNTEAFF. The CDR3 nucleotides read TGTGCCAGCAGCCTGACCCTGAACACTGAAGCTTTCTTT.

J is TRBJ1-2 and V is TRBV30; D gene unclear. V was shortened by 1 base and J by 7 bases, with 7 bases between the two germline ends. The CDR3 loop spans 11 amino acids. CDR1 is GTSNPN and CDR2 is SVGIG in the germline V gene (reference sequence). The CDR3 coding sequence is TGTGCCTGGAGTGAGCGGGGTGGCTACACCTTC. Translation: CAWSERGGYTF.